What follows are 13 T cell receptor beta chains derived from one specimen sequenced in a study of lymphopenia after photon versus proton radiotherapy. This table comes from immunoSEQ multiplex PCR, and its TCRdb copy is limited to in-frame clones, with some not included. The table records 2,000 or so clones, around 80% of them present only once. The source material was peripheral blood, sampled from a patient treated with photon-based radiotherapy. The origin of the receptors is a man aged 80 or over with cholangiocarcinoma.

The CDR3 loop reads CATHGGGFNQPQHF. CDR3 bases: TGTGCCACCCACGGAGGGGGCTTCAATCAGCCCCAGCATTTT. V usage is TRBV7-9 and J usage is TRBJ1-5; 7 positions agree with TRBD1. CDR1 is SEHNR, CDR2 FQNEAQ, per germline (reference sequence). Trimming removed 10 bases from V and 3 bases from J; junction bases left unmatched: 9. CDR3 length: 14 residues.

V usage is TRBV28 and J usage is TRBJ1-2; TRBD1 is a possible D gene (5 bases). Trimming took 4 bases from V and 6 from J, leaving 12 bases between them. Per the germline V gene, CDR1 is MDHEN and CDR2 is SYDVKM. This CDR3 is 13 amino acids long. The CDR3 bases are TGTGCCAGCAGTTGGGCCCGGGGCAATGGCTACACCTTC. This gives the protein CASSWARGNGYTF.

V and J are TRBV5-1 and TRBJ2-3; TRBD1 is a possible D gene (6 bases). The CDR3 runs to 13 residues. Between the trimmed V and J ends, which lost 2 bases and 6 bases, there was a span of 10 bases. CDR1 and CDR2 (germline): SGHRS, YFSETQ. CDR3 nucleotide sequence: TGCGCCAGCAGCTTTTGGGGGCGGGATACGCAGTATTTT. It is translated as CASSFWGRDTQYF.

This rearrangement joins TRBV28 to TRBJ2-5; a possible D gene is TRBD2 (5 bases). This CDR3 is built from 14 residues. CDR1 MDHEN and CDR2 SYDVKM come from the germline V gene. The germline V and J ends were trimmed by 2 bases and 7 bases, with 14 bases remaining between them. The CDR3 reads CASSLRSAGGTQYF. CDR3 nucleotide sequence: TGTGCCAGCAGTTTAAGGTCGGCAGGAGGGACCCAGTACTTC.

The genes are TRBV10-3 and TRBJ2-5; TRBD1 aligns across 9 bases. J was trimmed by 4 bases and V by 10 bases; bases with no gene match: 13. This CDR3 spans 15 amino acids. Germline CDR1 and CDR2: ENHRY and SYGVKD. The CDR3 loop reads CASRRTGGAGETQYF. The CDR3 DNA reads TGTGCCAGCAGACGCACAGGGGGCGCGGGAGAGACCCAGTACTTC.

The sample holds a few counts of this clone. The J gene is TRBJ2-2, the V gene TRBV5-6; D tentatively fits TRBD1 or TRBD2 (6 bases each). CDR3 length: 16 amino acids. V lost 3 bases and J lost 2, with 14 bases in between. CDR1 SGHDT and CDR2 YYEEEE come from the germline V gene. Here the CDR3 reads CASSSGGGFNTGELFF. CDR3 coding DNA: TGTGCCAGCAGCTCCGGAGGGGGGTTCAACACCGGGGAGCTGTTTTTT. Full variable domain (remainder filled in from reference TRBV5-6 and TRBJ2-2): DAGVTQSPTHLIKTRGQQVTLRCSPKSGHDTVSWYQQALGQGPQFIFQYYEEEERQRGNFPDRFSGHQFPNYSSELNVNALLLGDSALYLCASSSGGGFNTGELFFGEGSRLTVL.

The V and J genes are TRBV7-6 and TRBJ2-7; maybe TRBD2 (5 bases). The CDR3 sequence is 14 residues long. In germline, CDR1 is SGHVS, CDR2 FNYEAQ. The V end was cut by 5 bases, the J end by 1 base, with 12 bases between. For the CDR3, the DNA is TGTGCCAGCAGCCGGGAACCGGGTTCCTACGAGCAGTACTTC. Protein product: CASSREPGSYEQYF.

The chain recombines TRBV7-8 with TRBJ2-1; 13 positions match TRBD2. Germline V lookup: CDR1 SGHVS, CDR2 FQNEAQ. The CDR3 is 15 amino acids. V was pared by 2 bases and J by 6 bases, with 1 base of the junction left unmatched. The CDR3 DNA reads as TGTGCCAGCAGCTTAACTAGCGGGGGGGGCAATGAGCAGTTCTTC. As protein: CASSLTSGGGNEQFF.

This chain links TRBV7-2 with TRBJ2-3; D remains ambiguous. There are 12 residues in the CDR3. The ends were cut back, 4 bases at V and 5 bases at J, with 7 bases in the middle. CDR1 is SGHTA, CDR2 FQGNSA, per germline. CDR3 residues: CASSWSGDTQYF. CDR3 DNA: TGTGCCAGCAGCTGGTCAGGAGATACGCAGTATTTT.

The chain combines TRBV18 with TRBJ2-2; D not resolved. CDR3 size: 13 residues. Germline V CDR1 and CDR2: KGHSH, LQKENI. The V end was cut by 5 bases, the J end by 6 bases, with 10 bases between. CDR3 DNA: TGTGCCAGCTCAGCTCTGAGCGCCGGGGAGCTGTTTTTT. This encodes CASSALSAGELFF. The full variable domain, with the rest looked up from reference TRBV18 and TRBJ2-2, is NAGVMQNPRHLVRRRGQEARLRCSPMKGHSHVYWYRQLPEEGLKFMVYLQKENIIDESGMPKERFSAEFPKEGPSILRIQQVVRGDSAAYFCASSALSAGELFFGEGSRLTVL.

This clone was observed a single time. The rearrangement uses TRBV5-1 and TRBJ2-7; a possible D gene is TRBD1 (5 bases). This CDR3 spans 14 amino acids. V was trimmed by 1 base and J by 1 base, leaving 9 bases between them. CDR1 and CDR2 from the germline V gene are SGHRS and YFSETQ. CDR3: CASSLSAGSYEQYF. In DNA, the CDR3 is TGCGCCAGCAGCTTGTCGGCAGGGTCCTACGAGCAGTACTTC.

A note on this clone: One end of the junction varies from germline; a read error may be responsible. The chain employs TRBV5-6 and TRBJ1-1; D is ambiguous. CDR3 length: 11 residues. CDR1 and CDR2 (germline): SGHDT, YYEEEE. CDR3 DNA: TGTGCCAGCAGCTTGAAGACTGAAGCTTTCTTT. Its protein is CASSLKTEAFF.

This clone was seen just once. The chain uses TRBV5-6 and TRBJ1-1; D gene ambiguous. The CDR3 has 16 amino acids. Germline V CDR1 and CDR2: SGHDT, YYEEEE. Trimming stripped 0 bases from V and 4 bases from J, with 16 bases between. Written as DNA, the CDR3 is TGTGCCAGCAGCTTGGGGCCCACGGAATCGGGCACTGAAGCTTTCTTT. It yields the protein CASSLGPTESGTEAFF. Together with reference TRBV5-6 and TRBJ1-1, the CDR3 gives the full variable domain: DAGVTQSPTHLIKTRGQQVTLRCSPKSGHDTVSWYQQALGQGPQFIFQYYEEEERQRGNFPDRFSGHQFPNYSSELNVNALLLGDSALYLCASSLGPTESGTEAFFGQGTRLTVV.